This is a list of T cell receptor beta chains from one sample in a study of blood T cell repertoires in COVID-19. Sequenced by immunoSEQ multiplex PCR; TCRdb stores in-frame clones only, minus some. Among about 200,000 clones listed, 82% were seen once. Sequenced material: peripheral blood. The source is a woman aged 70-85 years with COVID-19, enrolled during active disease. The conserved cysteine and the conserved F or W are not part of the CDR3 here. D genes are given only for firm matches.

d_call | v_call | cdr3_aa
TRBD2 | TRBV10-2 | ASSGGLAGYEQY
TRBD2 | TRBV5-4 | ASSYPAGGLNEQY
. | TRBV5-6 | ASSAGPGTTYEQY
. | TRBV11-2 | ASSLYRSTALEAF
. | TRBV28 | ASSPRSRGKQY
TRBD2 | TRBV18 | ASSLGLAGAYEQY
TRBD1 | TRBV7-2 | ASSKGQSYMNTEAF
TRBD1 | TRBV6-5 | ASSYSVNRGVDTQY
TRBD1 | TRBV30 | AWSARRGHTEAF
. | TRBV7-8 | ASSLESRTGELF
TRBD1 | TRBV6-7 | ASSTRGQGPGTQY
. | TRBV25-1 | ASSYGNTGKLF
. | TRBV7-2 | ASSFRDNQPQH
. | TRBV29-1 | SPTGDTEAF
TRBD1 | TRBV6-7 | ASGKDRSSGNTIY
TRBD1 | TRBV18 | ASSPTGVNTEAF
. | TRBV30 | AWGGGAHNEQF
. | TRBV4-3 | ASSQEVQAKSPLH
. | TRBV21-1 | ASSKVGTDRGGTEAF
TRBD2 | TRBV2 | ASISESGRSNEQF
. | TRBV19 | ASSSSGTYDNEQF
. | TRBV19 | ASSPSVTTNTEAF
. | TRBV18 | ASSPNPSETQY
. | TRBV6-5 | ASRSGGQSEAF
. | TRBV7-2 | ASLWTSNTGELF
. | TRBV18 | ASSPADMPEQF
. | TRBV5-6 | ASSLASSPGYT
TRBD1 | TRBV29-1 | SVMTGGNTEAF
TRBD2 | TRBV28 | ASSLSQRGGEQY
. | TRBV14 | ASSRTHPLNEQF
. | TRBV27 | ASSLSRGGSYNEQF
. | TRBV2 | ASSRGSEAGNTIY
. | TRBV7-9 | ASSLQGFEAF
. | TRBV5-1 | ASSLAQGGPYEQY
. | TRBV2 | ASSVSEQY